The clone carrying this T cell receptor beta chain appeared a few times. As yet, its antigen is unknown. The CDR3 length is 13 residues. The V segment lost 3 bases and the J segment 5 bases; nucleotides outside the gene matches: 4. Per the germline V gene, CDR1 is MGHDK and CDR2 is SYGVNS. The primer mix had 60 Vbeta and 13 Jbeta primers. Generated by immunoSEQ multiplex PCR, the TCRdb table keeps only in-frame clones and is missing some. The sample carries some 87,000 clones, around 77% recorded once. This sample stems from a study of cytomegalovirus exposure and HLA in healthy donors. Findings and caveats of the study: Previous analysis showed most TCR beta V segments were productive about 87% or about 30% of the time. Listed as cytomegalovirus-associated were 170 or so TCR beta chains. In a later analysis, donors in an Asian-associated ancestry cluster reportedly had fewer N-insertions in productive TCRs than the cohort mean.

The TCR comes from a woman aged 40 to 50 in good health and CMV-seropositive. Sequencing input: PBMCs. The V and J genes are TRBV25-1 and TRBJ2-7, with 7 bases that match TRBD1. The CDR3 sequence is CASSDWDSNEQYF. CDR3 nucleotides: TGTGCCAGCAGTGATTGGGACAGCAACGAGCAGTACTTC.